The present T cell receptor (beta chain) was sequenced within a study of T cell responses to AZD1222 COVID-19 vaccine. Study-level findings and limits: Females made up more of the donors, who were largely white British, and clonal diversity may have come out too low. Spike-specific TCRs gained breadth and depth after people received two AZD1222 doses. Only a handful of AZD1222 recipients tested seropositive at baseline. The repertoires were collected only after the peak T cell response.

Trimming pared 3 bases from V and 6 bases from J, leaving 22 bases between. CDR1 is SGHDT and CDR2 is YYEEEE in the germline V gene. The CDR3 runs 16 residues. A remark on this clone: The antigen is undetermined.

The protocol was immunoSEQ multiplex PCR, while the TCRdb copy is restricted to in-frame clones and leaves out a portion. Of roughly 120,000 clones listed, roughly 88% are singletons. This TCR derives from an adult in good health. The chain couples TRBV5-6 to TRBJ2-7; TRBD1 or TRBD2 may be the D gene (6 bases each). The specimen was peripheral blood, collected on day 0 of AZD1222 vaccination. DNA for the CDR3: TGTGCCAGCAGCTCCCGTTTTGGGGGGCACCTCTCCGAGCAGTACTTC. Amino acid sequence: CASSSRFGGHLSEQYF.